Reported below is one T cell receptor beta chain. Clones were sequenced by immunoSEQ multiplex PCR, and TCRdb holds only the in-frame ones, with some missing. The sample shows 200,000 to 300,000 clones, around 90% of them seen only once. This sample was included in a study of blood T cell repertoires in COVID-19. On the study more broadly: The analysed material was cDNA or gDNA that came from T cells, B-cell-depleted T cells, or PBMCs.

The sequence was collected from a man aged 55 to 70 who had recovered from COVID-19. The specimen sequenced was peripheral blood.

The DNA of the CDR3 is TGTGCCAGCAGTGACTCGGGGGGTGAGCAGTTCTTC. It specifies CASSDSGGEQFF. J is TRBJ2-1 and V is TRBV6-4; D possibly corresponds to TRBD2 (6 bases). V lost 0 bases to trimming and J lost 9 bases, with 6 bases between them. Germline CDR1 reads MRHNA; CDR2 reads SNTAGT. This CDR3 is 12 amino acids long.